The text below deals with one T cell receptor beta chain. The sample originates from a study of blood T cell repertoires in COVID-19. Background on the study: The study drew acute and convalescent COVID-19 samples from the United States, Italy and Spain.

Recruitment covered 25 or so US areas and drew participants whose ages spanned about 18 to 90 years. Researchers sorted participants into cohorts using their self-reported clinical history. The V and J ends lost 1 base and 4 bases respectively, with 15 bases between them. Germline CDR1 SGHNT, CDR2 YENEEA. The CDR3 is made up of 16 amino acids. Generated by immunoSEQ multiplex PCR, the TCRdb table keeps only in-frame clones and is missing some. This table has roughly 300,000 clones, 70% to 90% appearing once. The chain combines TRBV11-3 with TRBJ2-3; D might be TRBD1 (6 bases). Input material: PBMCs or T cells enriched from blood (not recorded which). The sequence was obtained from a man younger than 40 who had recovered from COVID-19. CDR3 in DNA: TGTGCCAGCAGCTTAGGTCGTATGGGGGCCGCAGATACGCAGTATTTT. Amino acids: CASSLGRMGAADTQYF.